These 30 T cell receptor beta chains were all obtained from the same sample, sequenced in a study of blood T cell repertoires in COVID-19. Generated by immunoSEQ multiplex PCR, the TCRdb table keeps only in-frame clones and is missing some. Of hundreds of thousands of clones listed, about 87% were seen once; the top ten hold less than 3.5%. Material: peripheral blood. These receptors all come from a human donor in a cohort sampled during active COVID-19.

This chain links TRBV7-9 with TRBJ1-2; tentative D call: TRBD1 (6 bases). From germline, CDR1 is SEHNR and CDR2 FQNEAQ (reference sequence). V was pared by 3 bases and J by 0 bases, with 14 bases between. The CDR3 is made up of 16 amino acids. CDR3 loop: CASSFTATGSNYGYTF. DNA of the CDR3: TGTGCCAGCAGCTTTACCGCGACAGGATCTAACTATGGCTACACCTTC.

The chain employs TRBV29-1 and TRBJ2-7; 8 nucleotides agree with TRBD2. Germline V gene lookup returns CDR1 SQVTM and CDR2 ANQGSEA. The CDR3 is 14 residues long. After removal of 4 bases from V and 0 bases from J, the junction contained 5 bases not matched to a gene. CDR3: CSVVKSGSSYEQYF. In DNA form, the CDR3 reads TGCAGCGTTGTCAAAAGCGGGAGCTCCTACGAGCAGTACTTC.

The DNA of the CDR3 is TGTGCCAGCAGACCGACAGGTACCGGCACTGAAGCTTTCTTT. Translated: CASRPTGTGTEAFF. The rearrangement links TRBV2 to TRBJ1-1; tentatively, D is TRBD1 (6 bases). Germline V gives CDR1 SNHLY, CDR2 FYNNEI. V was clipped by 6 bases and J by 4 bases, with 15 bases between them. The CDR3 sequence is 14 residues long.

There are a few counts of this clone. This chain uses TRBV6-5 with TRBJ1-6; 9 bases map to TRBD1. Trimming cost V 10 bases and J 10 bases; bases outside gene matches: 14. The germline gives CDR1 MNHEY, CDR2 SVGAGI. CDR3 length: 15 residues. The CDR3 sequence is CATKEEGTGSSPLHF. CDR3 sequence (DNA): TGTGCCACCAAAGAGGAAGGGACAGGGTCATCACCCCTCCACTTT.

This clone showed up just once. The CDR3 reads CASSYLSGRVGEQFF. CDR3 nucleotides: TGCGCCAGCAGCTACTTAAGCGGGAGGGTTGGTGAGCAGTTCTTC. V and J are TRBV5-1 and TRBJ2-1; 10 bases line up with TRBD2. From germline, CDR1 is SGHRS and CDR2 YFSETQ. Trimming removed 3 bases from V and 9 bases from J; junction bases left unmatched: 9. The CDR3 is 15 residues long.

CDR3 bases: TGTGCCAGCAAGCCACCCTACAGGGGCACTGAAGCTTTCTTT. This codes for CASKPPYRGTEAFF. V is TRBV6-5 and J is TRBJ1-1; 7 nucleotides match TRBD1. Germline values: CDR1 MNHEY, CDR2 SVGAGI. The V segment lost 7 bases and the J segment 4 bases; nucleotides outside the gene matches: 9. The CDR3 contains 14 residues.

This chain joins TRBV18 and TRBJ2-3; no definite D call. The CDR3 has 14 amino acids. Germline V gene sequence: CDR1 KGHSH, CDR2 LQKENI. Trimming took off 3 bases at V and 3 bases at J, with 10 bases between the two ends. The CDR3 DNA follows: TGTGCCAGCTCACCCGTCTCCTCGACAGATACGCAGTATTTT. Translating it yields CASSPVSSTDTQYF.

The CDR3 DNA reads TGTGCCAGCAGTTCCCGGGGGAACTATGGCTACACCTTC. Protein: CASSSRGNYGYTF. The chain uses TRBV27 and TRBJ1-2, with a possible D match to TRBD1 (5 bases). CDR1 MNHEY and CDR2 SMNVEV come from the germline V gene (reference sequence). Trimming cost V 4 bases and J 2 bases, with 8 bases left between them. This CDR3 contains 13 residues.

The genes are TRBV5-4 and TRBJ2-5; 8 bases line up with TRBD2. Germline V gives CDR1 SGHNT, CDR2 YYREEE (reference sequence). V was clipped by 3 bases and J by 2 bases; unmatched bases: 3. This CDR3 spans 14 amino acids. The DNA of the CDR3 is TGTGCCAGCAGCTCCGGGGGGGGGCAAGAGACCCAGTACTTC. Protein product: CASSSGGGQETQYF.

The rearrangement uses TRBV11-2 and TRBJ2-4; 13 bases match TRBD2. The CDR3 extends over 19 amino acids. The trim removed 2 bases at V and 0 bases at J, leaving 7 bases unmatched. Germline CDR1 and CDR2: SGHAT and FQNNGV. CDR3 nucleotide sequence: TGTGCCAGCAGCTTACCCGGACTAGCGGGGGCACTAGCCAAAAACATTCAGTACTTC. This sequence encodes CASSLPGLAGALAKNIQYF. Based on the CDR3 plus reference TRBV11-2 and TRBJ2-4, the full variable domain is EAGVAQSPRYKIIEKRQSVAFWCNPISGHATLYWYQQILGQGPKLLIQFQNNGVVDDSQLPKDRFSAERLKGVDSTLKIQPAKLEDSAVYLCASSLPGLAGALAKNIQYFGAGTRLSVL.

The CDR3 nucleotides read TGTGCCAGCTCACCTGGGACAGTCCGGAGCGGAACCTACGAGCAGTACTTC. Protein sequence: CASSPGTVRSGTYEQYF. This chain uses TRBV18 with TRBJ2-7, with 7 bases fitting TRBD1. Germline CDR1 KGHSH, CDR2 LQKENI. The CDR3 consists of 17 residues. J gave up 2 bases and V 3 bases, and 13 bases lay outside the gene matches.

Regarding this clone: The sample has other DNA sequences that encode this CDR3 too. The rearrangement links TRBV6-5 to TRBJ2-1, with 10 bases matching TRBD2. V lost 6 bases to trimming and J lost 4 bases; unmatched junction nucleotides: 3. The CDR3 is made up of 14 amino acids. Germline V lookup: CDR1 MNHEY, CDR2 SVGAGI. The CDR3 spells CASSRTSGYNEQFF. The CDR3 coding sequence is TGTGCCAGCAGCCGGACTAGCGGATACAATGAGCAGTTCTTC.

CDR3 loop: CASSHRPPRLAGGLPRETQYF. In DNA form, the CDR3 reads TGTGCCAGCAGCCACCGCCCTCCCCGATTAGCGGGGGGCCTCCCTCGGGAGACCCAGTACTTC. The genes are TRBV3-1 (or the pseudogene TRBV3-2) and TRBJ2-5; 10 bases align to TRBD2. The ends lost 3 bases at V and 5 bases at J; junction bases unmatched: 24. CDR3 length equals 21 residues. Germline values: CDR1 LGHDT, CDR2 YNNKEL (reference sequence).

The CDR3 region has the DNA TGTGCCAGTAGTGCTCACCACGGGACAGCGAACACTGAAGCTTTCTTT. Translation: CASSAHHGTANTEAFF. The rearrangement uses TRBV19 and TRBJ1-1; 7 bases are a match to TRBD1. The V and J ends lost 5 bases and 1 base, in that order; junction bases with no gene match: 10. Looked up from germline, CDR1 is LNHDA and CDR2 is SQIVND (reference sequence). The CDR3 totals 16 residues.

The chain recombines TRBV3-1 (or the pseudogene TRBV3-2) with TRBJ2-4; 11 bases are shared with TRBD2. Trimming at V came to 6 bases and at J to 3 bases, leaving 19 bases not matched to a gene. Germline V gene sequence: CDR1 LGHDT, CDR2 YNNKEL (reference sequence). The length of the CDR3 is 20 residues. The CDR3 loop reads CASRDTTTTSGRRGKNIQYF. CDR3 nucleotide sequence: TGTGCCAGCAGAGACACCACCACCACTAGCGGGAGAAGAGGCAAAAACATTCAGTACTTC.

The genes are TRBV7-2 and TRBJ2-3; 7 positions agree with TRBD1. Germline trimming cut 5 bases from V and 7 bases from J; bases unmatched to any gene: 9. Germline CDR1 SGHTA, CDR2 FQGNSA. This CDR3 comprises 14 residues. The CDR3 loop is CASSPTDRAHTQYF. DNA of the CDR3: TGTGCCAGCAGCCCCACCGACAGGGCCCATACGCAGTATTTT.

This chain uses TRBV27 with TRBJ1-6; D remains unclear. Trimming pared 2 bases from V and 9 bases from J, leaving 11 bases between. CDR1 and CDR2 from the germline V gene are MNHEY and SMNVEV (reference sequence). The CDR3 contains 14 residues. The CDR3 coding sequence is TGTGCCAGCAGTTTAGGGCAGCAGAGTTCACCCCTCCACTTT. It codes for CASSLGQQSSPLHF.

The rearrangement joins TRBV28 to TRBJ2-3; 10 positions match TRBD1. Germline values: CDR1 MDHEN, CDR2 SYDVKM. The CDR3 spans 17 residues. The V and J ends lost 5 bases and 4 bases, in that order; junction bases with no gene match: 12. The CDR3 nucleotides are TGTGCCAGCAGTCGCCTCGACAGGGGGCGCCGGTCAGATACGCAGTATTTT. Translated, it gives CASSRLDRGRRSDTQYF.

The rearrangement joins TRBV7-2 to TRBJ1-1; no clear D gene. The CDR3 extends over 11 amino acids. Germline V gene sequence: CDR1 SGHTA, CDR2 FQGNSA. With 4 bases removed from V and 11 bases from J, the gap between germline ends came to 11 bases. For the CDR3, the DNA is TGTGCCAGCAGCTCAGGCTTCCGGGCTTTCTTT. Its translation: CASSSGFRAFF.

The V gene is TRBV19, the J gene TRBJ1-4; 8 bases are shared with TRBD1. Per the germline V gene, CDR1 is LNHDA and CDR2 is SQIVND (reference sequence). This CDR3 has 15 amino acids. With V trimmed by 6 bases and J by 3 bases, 6 bases remained unmatched. The CDR3 protein is CASRTDRESNEKLFF. CDR3 DNA sequence: TGTGCCAGTAGGACGGACAGGGAGTCTAATGAAAAACTGTTTTTT.

The chain employs TRBV18 and TRBJ2-7; D is uncertain. The V end lost 4 bases, the J end lost 5 bases, and 15 bases lay between the germline ends. Germline values: CDR1 KGHSH, CDR2 LQKENI. The CDR3 contains 14 residues. CDR3 region: CASSLSPTEHEQYF. The CDR3 coding sequence is TGTGCCAGCTCACTCTCCCCGACGGAGCACGAGCAGTACTTC.

The rearrangement joins TRBV2 to TRBJ2-7; maybe TRBD1 (5 bases). Deletions cut 7 bases from V and 5 bases from J, with 24 bases between. The CDR3 contains 16 residues. Germline V gene data show CDR1 as SNHLY and CDR2 as FYNNEI. CDR3 amino acids: CASIRERSWEPNEQYF. CDR3 coding DNA: TGTGCCAGCATCAGGGAAAGATCTTGGGAACCTAACGAGCAGTACTTC.

The V call is TRBV7-2, the J call TRBJ2-7, with 9 bases lining up with TRBD2. Germline V gene sequence: CDR1 SGHTA, CDR2 FQGNSA. The CDR3 consists of 15 residues. Losses at the gene ends were 2 bases for V and 0 bases for J; bases not matched to a gene: 2. The CDR3 DNA follows: TGTGCCAGCAGCTTAATAGCGGGGGCCTCCTACGAGCAGTACTTC. Translating gives CASSLIAGASYEQYF.

The chain links TRBV15 to TRBJ1-4; D might be TRBD1 (6 bases). V was cut by 0 bases and J by 7 bases, with 18 bases left in between. The germline CDR1 and CDR2 sequences are LNHNV and YYDKDF (reference sequence). The CDR3 contains 17 residues. CDR3 sequence reads: CATSRDATGGWIEKLFF. CDR3 DNA sequence: TGTGCCACCAGCAGAGACGCTACGGGGGGCTGGATTGAAAAACTGTTTTTT.

This chain uses TRBV11-2 with TRBJ2-7; no reliable D call. Germline V gives CDR1 SGHAT, CDR2 FQNNGV. The CDR3 is 12 residues long. The V end lost 3 bases, the J end lost 4 bases, and 7 bases lay between the germline ends. CDR3 sequence (DNA): TGTGCCAGCAGCTTGACACCGTACGAGCAGTACTTC. Encoded protein: CASSLTPYEQYF.

This clone was detected a few times. The chain recombines TRBV20-1 with TRBJ2-7; a weak D match, TRBD1 (5 bases). Trimming left V 7 bases short and J 2 bases short, with 9 bases between. CDR3 length: 11 residues. CDR1 and CDR2 (germline): DFQATT, SNEGSKA (reference sequence). The CDR3 sequence: CSVKGPYEQYF. In nucleotides, the CDR3 is TGCAGTGTAAAGGGGCCCTACGAGCAGTACTTC.

The V gene is TRBV5-5, the J gene TRBJ1-2; perhaps TRBD1 as D (6 bases). Germline loops: CDR1 SGHKS, CDR2 YYEKEE (reference sequence). The V end lost 0 bases, the J end lost 6 bases, and 9 bases lay between the germline ends. CDR3 size: 13 residues. The CDR3 spells CASSLVRGNGYTF. Here the CDR3 DNA reads TGTGCCAGCAGCTTGGTTAGGGGGAATGGCTACACCTTC.

With regard to this clone: Other DNA sequences in this specimen translate into the identical CDR3. The genes are TRBV6-5 and TRBJ1-6; TRBD1 matches 7 bases. Per the germline V gene, CDR1 is MNHEY and CDR2 is SVGAGI. Trimming took 6 bases from V and 7 from J; bases not matched to a gene: 6. CDR3 length equals 14 residues. As DNA, the CDR3 is TGTGCCAGCAGCCGTCAGGGGGTCAATTCACCCCTCCACTTT. It is translated as CASSRQGVNSPLHF.

The genes are TRBV3-1 (or the pseudogene TRBV3-2) and TRBJ2-5, with 9 nucleotides matching TRBD1. V gave up 2 bases and J gave up 5 bases; unmatched junction bases: 12. Germline V gene lookup returns CDR1 LGHDT and CDR2 YNNKEL (reference sequence). The CDR3 is made up of 17 amino acids. In DNA, the CDR3 is TGTGCCAGCAGCCAAACCTTTACAGGGGGCGGCGGGGAGACCCAGTACTTC. It yields the protein CASSQTFTGGGGETQYF.

The chain links TRBV9 to TRBJ2-7; 8 nucleotides agree with TRBD1. The CDR3 consists of 14 residues. V lost 1 base and J lost 6; bases outside the gene matches: 6. Germline loops: CDR1 SGDLS, CDR2 YYNGEE. The CDR3 DNA reads as TGTGCCAGCAGCGTATCGGCAGGGGGCGTCGAGCAGTACTTC. Its translation is CASSVSAGGVEQYF.